This T cell receptor (beta chain) emerged from a study of T cells after yellow fever vaccination. Study as a whole: Preparing low-cell-number fractions relied on SMART-Seq v4 Ultra Low Input.

This clonotype was observed a handful of times. The authors made TCR cDNA by 5'RACE template switching, adding a universal primer site and UMIs. TCRdb independently ran MiXCR on the 5' RACE reads; one entry per CDR3 protein. The table lists hundreds of thousands of distinct CDR3 sequences, roughly 13% of them singletons. The germline V gene has CDR1 GTSNPN and CDR2 SVGIG (reference sequence). The germline V and J ends were trimmed by 2 bases and 2 bases, with 7 bases remaining between them. The CDR3 loop spans 13 amino acids. The source of this sequence is a man aged 25 to 40 who received the YFV17D yellow fever vaccine. The sample was PBMCs, taken on the day of the yellow fever booster vaccination. The chain couples TRBV30 to TRBJ1-5, with unresolved D. CDR3 DNA sequence: TGTGCCTGGAGTTTGGACGGCAATCAGCCCCAGCATTTT. Translation gives CAWSLDGNQPQHF. Variable domain in full (rest from reference TRBV30 and TRBJ1-5): SQTIHQWPATLVQPVGSPLSLECTVEGTSNPNLYWYRQAAGRGLQLLFYSVGIGQISSEVPQNLSASRPQDRQFILSSKKLLLSDSGFYLCAWSLDGNQPQHFGDGTRLSIL.